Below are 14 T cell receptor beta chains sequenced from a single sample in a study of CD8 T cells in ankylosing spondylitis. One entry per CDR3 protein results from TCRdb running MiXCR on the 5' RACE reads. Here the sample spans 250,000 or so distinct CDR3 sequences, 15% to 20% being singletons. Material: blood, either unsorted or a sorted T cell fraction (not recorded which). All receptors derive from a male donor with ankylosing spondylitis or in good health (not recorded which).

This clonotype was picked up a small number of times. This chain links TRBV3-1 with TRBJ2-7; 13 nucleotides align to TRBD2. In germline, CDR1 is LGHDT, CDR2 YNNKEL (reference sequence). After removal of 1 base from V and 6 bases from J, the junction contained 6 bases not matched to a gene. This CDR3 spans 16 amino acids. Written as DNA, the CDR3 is TGTGCCAGCAGCCAAGTCCACGGACTAGCGGGAGCCGAGCAGTACTTC. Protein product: CASSQVHGLAGAEQYF.

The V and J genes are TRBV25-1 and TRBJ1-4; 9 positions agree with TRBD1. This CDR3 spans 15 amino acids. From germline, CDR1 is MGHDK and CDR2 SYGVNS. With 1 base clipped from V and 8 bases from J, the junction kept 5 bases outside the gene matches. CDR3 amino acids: CASSELGQGQEKLFF. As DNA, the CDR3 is TGTGCCAGCAGTGAATTAGGACAGGGGCAGGAAAAACTGTTTTTT.

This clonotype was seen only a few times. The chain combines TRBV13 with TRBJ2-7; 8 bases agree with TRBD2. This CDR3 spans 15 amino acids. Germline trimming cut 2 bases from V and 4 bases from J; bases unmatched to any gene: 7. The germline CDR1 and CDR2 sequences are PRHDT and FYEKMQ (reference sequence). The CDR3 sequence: CASSLHLAGSYEQYF. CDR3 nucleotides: TGTGCCAGCAGCTTACATCTAGCGGGTTCATACGAGCAGTACTTC.

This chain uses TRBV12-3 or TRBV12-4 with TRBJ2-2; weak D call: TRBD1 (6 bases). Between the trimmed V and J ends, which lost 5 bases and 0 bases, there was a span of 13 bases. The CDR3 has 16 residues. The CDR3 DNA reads TGTGCCAGCAGTCTTGACAGGCCTGCGAACACCGGGGAGCTGTTTTTT. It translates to CASSLDRPANTGELFF.

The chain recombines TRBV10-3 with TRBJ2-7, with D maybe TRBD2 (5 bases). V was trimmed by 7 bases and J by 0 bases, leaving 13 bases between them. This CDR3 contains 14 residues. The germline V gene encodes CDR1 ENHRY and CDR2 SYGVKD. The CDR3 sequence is CAINSEASSYEQYF. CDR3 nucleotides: TGTGCCATCAATAGCGAGGCTAGCTCCTACGAGCAGTACTTC.

CDR3 coding DNA: TGTGCCAGCAGCACCGGGACAACTAACACCGGGGAGCTGTTTTTT. As protein: CASSTGTTNTGELFF. This chain joins TRBV7-8 and TRBJ2-2; D perhaps matches TRBD1 (6 bases). Germline CDR1 and CDR2: SGHVS and FQNEAQ. This CDR3 spans 15 amino acids. The ends were cut back, 5 bases at V and 2 bases at J, with 12 bases in the middle.

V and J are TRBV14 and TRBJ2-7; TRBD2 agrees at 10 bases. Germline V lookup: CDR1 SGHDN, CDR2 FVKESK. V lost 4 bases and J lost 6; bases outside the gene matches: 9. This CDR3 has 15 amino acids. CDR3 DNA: TGTGCCAGCAGCCCTATCGGGACTAGCGCCGGCGAGCAGTACTTC. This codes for CASSPIGTSAGEQYF.

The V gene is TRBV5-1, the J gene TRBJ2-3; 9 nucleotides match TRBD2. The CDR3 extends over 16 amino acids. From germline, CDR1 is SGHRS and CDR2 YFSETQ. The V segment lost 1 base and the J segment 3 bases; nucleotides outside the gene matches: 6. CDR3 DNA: TGCGCCAGCAGCTTGAATGCGGGAGGGACTACAGATACGCAGTATTTT. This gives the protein CASSLNAGGTTDTQYF. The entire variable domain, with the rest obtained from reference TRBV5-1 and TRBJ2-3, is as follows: KAGVTQTPRYLIKTRGQQVTLSCSPISGHRSVSWYQQTPGQGLQFLFEYFSETQRNKGNFPGRFSGRQFSNSRSEMNVSTLELGDSALYLCASSLNAGGTTDTQYFGPGTRLTVL.

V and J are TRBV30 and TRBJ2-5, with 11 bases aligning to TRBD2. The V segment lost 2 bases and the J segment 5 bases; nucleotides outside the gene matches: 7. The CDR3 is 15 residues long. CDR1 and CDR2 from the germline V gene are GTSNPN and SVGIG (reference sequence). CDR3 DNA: TGTGCCTGGAGTTCCGGGACTAGCGGTTTTGAGACCCAGTACTTC. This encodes CAWSSGTSGFETQYF.

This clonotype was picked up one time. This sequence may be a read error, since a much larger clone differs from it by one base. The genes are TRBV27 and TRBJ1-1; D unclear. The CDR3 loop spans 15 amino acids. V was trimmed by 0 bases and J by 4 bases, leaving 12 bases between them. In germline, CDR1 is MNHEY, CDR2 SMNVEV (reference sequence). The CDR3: CASSLSGLLSTEAFF. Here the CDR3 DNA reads TGTGCCAGCAGTTTATCCGGACTACTGAGCACTGAAGCTTTCTTT.

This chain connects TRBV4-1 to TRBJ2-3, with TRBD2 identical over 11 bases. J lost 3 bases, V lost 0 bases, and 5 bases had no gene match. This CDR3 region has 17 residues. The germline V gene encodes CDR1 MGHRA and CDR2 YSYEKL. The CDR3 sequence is CASSQDGIAGGTDTQYF. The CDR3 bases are TGCGCCAGCAGCCAAGATGGGATAGCGGGAGGGACAGATACGCAGTATTTT.

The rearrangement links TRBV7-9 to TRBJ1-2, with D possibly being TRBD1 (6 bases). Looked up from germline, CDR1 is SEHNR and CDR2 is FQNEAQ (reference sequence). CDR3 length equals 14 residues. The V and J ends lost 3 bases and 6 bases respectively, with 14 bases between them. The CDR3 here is CASSFPHRENGYTF. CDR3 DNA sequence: TGTGCCAGCAGCTTTCCACACAGGGAGAATGGCTACACCTTC.

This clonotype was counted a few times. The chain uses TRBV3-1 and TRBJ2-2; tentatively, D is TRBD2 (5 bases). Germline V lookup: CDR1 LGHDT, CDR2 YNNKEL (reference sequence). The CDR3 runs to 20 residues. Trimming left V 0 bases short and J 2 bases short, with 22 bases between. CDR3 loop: CASSQDSSLDWFVNTGELFF. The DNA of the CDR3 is TGTGCCAGCAGCCAAGACAGCTCACTAGATTGGTTCGTCAACACCGGGGAGCTGTTTTTT.

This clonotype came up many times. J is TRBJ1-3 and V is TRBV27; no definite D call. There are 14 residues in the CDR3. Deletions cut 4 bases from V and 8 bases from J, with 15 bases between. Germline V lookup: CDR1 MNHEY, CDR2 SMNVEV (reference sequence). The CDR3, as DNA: TGTGCCAGCAGTTCAAACCCCCCCGGGCACACCATATATTTT. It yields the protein CASSSNPPGHTIYF.